The sequence of this TCR beta chain was determined in a study of blood T cell repertoires in COVID-19. About the study: Sample material is recorded as cDNA or gDNA derived from T cells, B-cell-depleted T cells, or PBMCs.

Authors' methods: Researchers report that nucleated cell counts were estimated from reference gene primer amplification. TCRdb's copy holds only in-frame clones and misses some; the assay was immunoSEQ multiplex PCR. The V and J calls and the clone size are those of that table, but D and trimming were determined from the DNA. The sample lists roughly 100,000 clones; more than 80% were seen once. This clonotype originated in a man in his 60s with acute or convalescent COVID-19. Sequencing was performed on peripheral blood.

In nucleotides, the CDR3 is TGTGCCAGCAGCTTCGGGTCATCAGGGGGCAGTGAGCAGTTCTTC. It encodes CASSFGSSGGSEQFF. V gene TRBV5-4 combines with J gene TRBJ2-1, with 8 positions matching TRBD1. The V segment lost 2 bases and the J segment 9 bases; nucleotides outside the gene matches: 10. CDR1 and CDR2 from the germline V gene are SGHNT and YYREEE (reference sequence). The CDR3 extends over 15 amino acids.